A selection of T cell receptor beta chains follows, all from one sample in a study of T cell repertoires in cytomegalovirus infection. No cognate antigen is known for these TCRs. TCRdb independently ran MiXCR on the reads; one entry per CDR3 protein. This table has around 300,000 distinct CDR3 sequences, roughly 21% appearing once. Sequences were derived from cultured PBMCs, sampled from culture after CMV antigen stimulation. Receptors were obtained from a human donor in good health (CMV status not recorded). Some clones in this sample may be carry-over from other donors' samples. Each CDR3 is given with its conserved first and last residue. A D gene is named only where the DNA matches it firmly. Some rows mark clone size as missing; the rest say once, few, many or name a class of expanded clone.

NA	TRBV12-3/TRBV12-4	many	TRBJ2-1	CASSLRGLPDSEQFF	TGTGCCAGCAGTTTAAGGGGTCTACCAGATAGTGAGCAGTTCTTC
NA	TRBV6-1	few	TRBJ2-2	CASSGAGGATGELFF	TGTGCCAGCAGTGGGGCAGGGGGGGCAACCGGGGAGCTGTTTTTT
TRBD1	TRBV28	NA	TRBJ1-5	CASSPQGGAQPQHF	TGTGCCAGCAGCCCACAGGGGGGGGCCCAGCCCCAGCATTTT
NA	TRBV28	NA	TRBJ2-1	CASSDGTYNEQFF	TGTGCCAGCAGTGATGGGACCTACAATGAGCAGTTCTTC
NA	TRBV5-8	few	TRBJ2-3	CASSIFSTTDTQYF	TGTGCCAGCAGCATCTTTAGCACCACAGATACGCAGTATTTT
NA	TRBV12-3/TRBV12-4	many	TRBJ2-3	CASSTRSSTNTQYF	TGTGCCAGCAGCACCCGGTCTAGCACGAATACGCAGTATTTT
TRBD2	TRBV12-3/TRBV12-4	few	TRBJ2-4	CASSFKTSGRAKNIQYF	TGTGCCAGCAGTTTTAAAACTAGCGGGAGGGCCAAAAACATTCAGTACTTC
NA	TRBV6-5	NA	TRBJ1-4	CASSYDRRMKKLFF	TGTGCCAGCAGTTACGACCGACGTATGAAAAAACTGTTTTTT
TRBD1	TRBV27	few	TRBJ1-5	CASSRQGKGYGNQPQHF	TGTGCCAGCAGTAGACAGGGAAAGGGATATGGCAATCAGCCCCAGCATTTT
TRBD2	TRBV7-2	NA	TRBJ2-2	CASSFSGTSLGELFF	TGTGCCAGCAGCTTCTCCGGGACTAGCCTTGGGGAGCTGTTTTTT
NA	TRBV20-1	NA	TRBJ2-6	CSASLFEHSGANVLTF	TGCAGTGCTTCTTTATTCGAGCACTCTGGGGCCAACGTCCTGACTTTC
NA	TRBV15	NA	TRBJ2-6	CATSRDPYRFSGANVLTF	TGTGCCACCAGCAGAGACCCTTACAGATTTTCTGGGGCCAACGTCCTGACTTTC
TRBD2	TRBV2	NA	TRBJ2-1	CASSEMGLSLDEQFF	TGTGCCAGCAGTGAAATGGGACTATCCCTCGATGAGCAGTTCTTC
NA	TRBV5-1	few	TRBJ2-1	CASSEEPGDEQFF	TGCGCCAGCAGCGAAGAGCCGGGGGATGAGCAGTTCTTC
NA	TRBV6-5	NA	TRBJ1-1	CASSYSGEDEAFF	TGTGCCAGCAGTTACTCGGGGGAGGACGAAGCTTTCTTT
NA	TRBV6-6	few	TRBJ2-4	CASSYGGAQNIQYF	TGTGCCAGCAGTTACGGGGGGGCACAAAACATTCAGTACTTC
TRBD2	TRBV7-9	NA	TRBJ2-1	CASSTQAGALYEQFF	TGTGCCAGCAGCACGCAAGCGGGAGCGTTATATGAGCAGTTCTTC
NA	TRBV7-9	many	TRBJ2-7	CASSPGSAEPTYEQYF	TGTGCCAGCAGCCCCGGAAGTGCCGAACCAACCTACGAGCAGTACTTC
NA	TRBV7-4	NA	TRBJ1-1	CASDADTEAFF	TGTGCCAGCGATGCAGACACTGAAGCTTTCTTT
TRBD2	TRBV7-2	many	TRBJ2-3	CASSSRAGRGYTDTQYF	TGTGCCAGCAGCTCAAGGGCCGGGAGGGGGTACACAGATACGCAGTATTTT
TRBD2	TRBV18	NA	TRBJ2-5	CASSPPNGLEQETQYF	TGTGCCAGCTCACCACCCAACGGACTAGAACAAGAGACCCAGTACTTC
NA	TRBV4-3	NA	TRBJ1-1	CASSQDGGTEAFF	TGCGCCAGCAGCCAAGATGGGGGCACTGAAGCTTTCTTT
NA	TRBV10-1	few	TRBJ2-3	CASSLSASAGENTQYF	TGCGCCAGCAGCCTTTCCGCTTCGGCAGGGGAGAATACGCAGTATTTT
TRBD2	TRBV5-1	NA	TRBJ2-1	CASSSSSGRAGNEQFF	TGCGCCAGCAGCTCCTCAAGCGGGAGGGCCGGGAATGAGCAGTTCTTC
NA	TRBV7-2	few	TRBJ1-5	CASSLSGVQPQHF	TGTGCCAGCAGCTTGTCAGGGGTTCAGCCCCAGCATTTT
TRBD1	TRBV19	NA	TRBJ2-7	CASSPGQVMNEQYF	TGTGCCAGTAGTCCGGGACAGGTGATGAACGAGCAGTACTTC